This T cell receptor (beta chain) was captured by sequencing in a study of CD8+CD57+ T cells in acquired aplastic anemia. Template material for TCR beta VDJ and CDR3 profiling consisted of genomic DNA. TCRdb redid the calling of the reads with MiXCR, one entry per CDR3 protein. Counted here are 150,000 or so distinct CDR3 sequences, under 75% occurring once; the ten biggest clones make up under 60%. From germline, CDR1 is SNHLY and CDR2 FYNNEI. There are 14 residues in the CDR3. V shed 7 bases and J shed 2 bases, with 9 bases lying between them. This clonotype was sampled from a human donor in good health. This chain joins TRBV2 and TRBJ1-6, with D perhaps matching TRBD1 (6 bases). The specimen sequenced was sorted CD4+, CD8+, or CD8+CD57+ T cells (not recorded which) from PBMCs. CDR3 nucleotide sequence: TGTGCCAGCACAGGGGCAGCCTATAATTCACCCCTCCACTTT. Its translation is CASTGAAYNSPLHF.